Below are 17 T cell receptor delta chains sequenced from a single sample in a study of Vδ1+ human thymocytes. Sequences come from RNA converted to cDNA by reverse transcription. Pooled V-gene forward primers with one constant-region reverse primer generated the CDR3 amplicons by multiplex PCR. TCRdb processed the multiplex PCR reads again with the CATT caller. Of some 54,000 delta-chain clones listed, about 15% are singletons. Notes on the study in general: Thymic TRG and TRD repertoires appeared highly polyclonal, with Gaussian CDR3 length distributions.

These receptors have no known antigen. Sequencing was carried out using Vdelta1+ gamma-delta thymocytes from the thymus. The subset: FACS-sorted CD3+ TCRalphabeta- TCRVdelta1+ TCRVdelta2- thymocytes. These receptors all stem from a boy under three years old who had congenital heart surgery.

This clone turned up a few times. The V and J genes are TRDV1 and TRDJ1; TRDD2 matches 8 bases. Trimming at V came to 3 bases and at J to 5 bases, leaving 17 bases not matched to a gene. The CDR3 extends over 18 amino acids. Per the germline V gene, CDR1 is TSWWSYY and CDR2 is QGS. The CDR3 region has the DNA TGTGCTCTTGGGGAGCCCACCCTTCCTAGTAGGGGGCCGGATAAACTCATCTTT. This translates into CALGEPTLPSRGPDKLIF.

The chain uses TRDV2 and TRDJ1; TRDD3 is a possible D gene (5 bases). Trimming took 0 bases from V and 2 from J, leaving 15 bases between them. This CDR3 is built from 16 residues. Germline V gives CDR1 GEAIGNYY, CDR2 EKD. CDR3 DNA sequence: TGTGCCTGTGACACCGTTATCCGGGGGCTAACCGATAAACTCATCTTT. This translates into CACDTVIRGLTDKLIF.

The J gene is TRDJ1, the V gene TRAV29/DV5; the match to TRDD3 covers 7 bases. CDR1 and CDR2 from the germline V gene are NSMFDY and ISSIKDK. This CDR3 is built from 17 residues. The trim removed 3 bases at V and 13 bases at J, leaving 27 bases unmatched. The CDR3 spells CAANRHLLGTPRQGPIF. As DNA, the CDR3 is TGTGCAGCAAACCGTCATTTACTGGGGACCCCGAGGCAGGGACCCATCTTT.

The table lists this clone with a few counts. The gene calls are TRDV1 and TRDJ1, with D perhaps TRDD2 (7 bases). Germline V gives CDR1 TSWWSYY, CDR2 QGS. This CDR3 comprises 20 residues. Trimming pared 2 bases from V and 6 bases from J, leaving 31 bases between. The CDR3 protein is CALGEIGSFLRTWGTNKLIF. The CDR3 DNA reads as TGTGCTCTTGGGGAAATAGGTTCGTTCCTACGGACCTGGGGAACCAATAAACTCATCTTT.

V is TRDV1 and J is TRDJ1; D gene ambiguous. Between the trimmed V and J ends, which lost 3 bases and 3 bases, there was a span of 8 bases. Germline V lookup: CDR1 TSWWSYY, CDR2 QGS. The CDR3 is 13 amino acids. CDR3 sequence reads: CALGDKIPDKLIF. The CDR3, as DNA: TGTGCTCTTGGGGATAAAATTCCCGATAAACTCATCTTT.

This clone has just a few counts. V gene TRDV1 combines with J gene TRDJ1; 12 bases align to TRDD3. The V segment lost 3 bases and the J segment 3 bases; nucleotides outside the gene matches: 26. CDR3 length equals 23 residues. CDR1 and CDR2 (germline): TSWWSYY, QGS. The CDR3, as DNA: TGTGCTCTTGGGGACCCGCCTTCCTTCTTGTCCCTTTTACTGGGGGATACAGCCGATAAACTCATCTTT. This encodes CALGDPPSFLSLLLGDTADKLIF.

This chain joins TRDV1 and TRDJ1; 11 positions agree with TRDD3. Trimming removed 2 bases from V and 8 bases from J; junction bases left unmatched: 10. Germline V gene data show CDR1 as TSWWSYY and CDR2 as QGS. This CDR3 contains 16 residues. The CDR3 protein is CALGERSGGYIVKLIF. CDR3 in DNA: TGTGCTCTTGGGGAAAGGTCTGGGGGATACATCGTCAAACTCATCTTT.

This sequence joins TRDV1 and TRDJ1; 9 positions agree with TRDD3. The germline gives CDR1 TSWWSYY, CDR2 QGS. The CDR3 sequence is 23 residues long. V shed 0 bases, J shed 2 bases, and the junction held 25 bases outside the gene matches. The CDR3 here is CALGELSPSEPGDTRYGTDKLIF. In nucleotides, the CDR3 is TGTGCTCTTGGGGAACTTTCGCCTTCCGAGCCGGGGGATACAAGGTACGGGACCGATAAACTCATCTTT.

This clone has only a few counts. The chain links TRDV1 to TRDJ1; 9 nucleotides line up with TRDD2. Losses at the gene ends were 1 base for V and 6 bases for J; bases not matched to a gene: 24. This CDR3 is built from 21 residues. The germline gives CDR1 TSWWSYY, CDR2 QGS. CDR3 residues: CALGEPRPSYECGEEPHKLIF. The CDR3 DNA follows: TGTGCTCTTGGGGAACCGAGGCCTTCCTACGAGTGTGGGGAGGAACCTCATAAACTCATCTTT.

This clone has just a few counts. This chain uses TRDV1 with TRDJ1, with no clear D. Germline V gene data show CDR1 as TSWWSYY and CDR2 as QGS. CDR3 length equals 18 residues. V lost 2 bases and J 0 bases, leaving 19 bases between the germline ends. Written as DNA, the CDR3 is TGTGCTCTTGGGGAAAGGAAAGACCCGGCCCCGTACACCGATAAACTCATCTTT. Protein: CALGERKDPAPYTDKLIF.

The chain has TRDV1 and TRDJ1; D remains unclear. Between the trimmed V and J ends, which lost 4 bases and 5 bases, there was a span of 26 bases. Germline V gene lookup returns CDR1 TSWWSYY and CDR2 QGS. CDR3 size: 18 residues. The CDR3 loop reads CALGAIGLTLTRPDKLIF. The CDR3 DNA reads TGTGCTCTTGGGGCCATCGGACTAACCCTAACCCGGCCTGATAAACTCATCTTT.

The chain links TRDV1 to TRDJ1; TRDD3 is a possible D gene (7 bases). The CDR3 has 24 residues. Trimming removed 9 bases from V and 0 bases from J, with 44 bases in between. Looked up from germline, CDR1 is TSWWSYY and CDR2 is QGS. The DNA of the CDR3 is TGTGCTCTCGCTGGGGGCGGCCCTCCTACAAGTAGGATGGGGGTTTTTACTTACACCGATAAACTCATCTTT. Translation: CALAGGGPPTSRMGVFTYTDKLIF.

This clone appeared a few times. V gene TRAV29/DV5 combines with J gene TRDJ1, with 8 bases identical to TRDD3. CDR3 length equals 20 residues. J was trimmed by 0 bases and V by 0 bases; bases with no gene match: 19. Germline CDR1 and CDR2: NSMFDY and ISSIKDK. CDR3 sequence (DNA): TGTGCAGCAAGCGCGTATCAAGTCCCTACTGGGGGTGAGTACACCGATAAACTCATCTTT. As protein: CAASAYQVPTGGEYTDKLIF. The full variable domain, its missing parts supplied by reference TRAV29/DV5 and TRDJ1, is DQQVKQNSPSLSVQEGRISILNCDYTNSMFDYFLWYKKYPAEGPTFLISISSIKDKNEDGRFTVFLNKSAKHLSLHIVPSQPGDSAVYFCAASAYQVPTGGEYTDKLIFGKGTRVTVEP.

A few counts support this clone. The chain is built from TRDV1 and TRDJ1; 10 bases match TRDD3. The CDR3 spans 19 residues. V lost 2 bases, J lost 5 bases, and 17 bases stayed unmatched. CDR1 and CDR2 (germline): TSWWSYY, QGS. CDR3 protein: CALGESTCDGGYLWDKLIF. CDR3 nucleotide sequence: TGTGCTCTTGGGGAATCTACCTGCGATGGGGGATACTTGTGGGATAAACTCATCTTT.

This clone was detected only a few times. The chain carries TRDV1 and TRDJ1, with 7 bases that match TRDD3. The CDR3 spans 17 residues. Germline CDR1 TSWWSYY, CDR2 QGS. V lost 3 bases to trimming and J lost 0 bases; unmatched junction nucleotides: 10. CDR3 sequence: CALGDLLGTGNTDKLIF. CDR3 DNA sequence: TGTGCTCTTGGGGACTTACTGGGGACAGGAAACACCGATAAACTCATCTTT.

The chain combines TRDV1 with TRDJ1, with 9 bases fitting TRDD3. The CDR3 loop spans 20 amino acids. Germline V gives CDR1 TSWWSYY, CDR2 QGS. V was clipped by 5 bases and J by 0 bases; unmatched bases: 19. DNA of the CDR3: TGTGCTCTTGGGCCCCTTCCTGTACTGGGGGAGACCACGTACACCGATAAACTCATCTTT. Protein product: CALGPLPVLGETTYTDKLIF.

This clone was seen only a few times. Other DNA sequences in this specimen translate into the identical CDR3. The chain uses TRDV1 and TRDJ1; D unresolved. The CDR3 contains 12 residues. Per the germline V gene, CDR1 is TSWWSYY and CDR2 is QGS. The V end was cut by 4 bases, the J end by 0 bases, with 3 bases between. The CDR3 is CALGGYTDKLIF. The CDR3 bases are TGTGCTCTTGGGGGGTACACCGATAAACTCATCTTT.